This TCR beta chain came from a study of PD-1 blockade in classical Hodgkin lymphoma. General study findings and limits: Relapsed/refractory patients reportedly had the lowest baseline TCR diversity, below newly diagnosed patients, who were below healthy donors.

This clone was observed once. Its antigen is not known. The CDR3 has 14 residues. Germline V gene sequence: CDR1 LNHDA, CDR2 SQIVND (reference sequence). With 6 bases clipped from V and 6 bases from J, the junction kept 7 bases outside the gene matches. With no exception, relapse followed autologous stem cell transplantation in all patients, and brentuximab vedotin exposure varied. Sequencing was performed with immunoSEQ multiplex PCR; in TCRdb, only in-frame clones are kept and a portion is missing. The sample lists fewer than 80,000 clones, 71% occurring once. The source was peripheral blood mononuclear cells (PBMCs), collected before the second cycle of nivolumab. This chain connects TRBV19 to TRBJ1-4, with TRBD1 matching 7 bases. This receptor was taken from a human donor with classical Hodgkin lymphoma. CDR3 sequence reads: CASRQGSADEKLFF. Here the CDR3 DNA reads TGTGCCAGTAGACAGGGGTCGGCGGATGAAAAACTGTTTTTT.